This T cell receptor beta chain is from a study of OX40 agonist ivuxolimab in advanced cancers. Study summary: Ivuxolimab was administered intravenously to patients at 0.01 to 10 mg/kg every 2 weeks.

Assay: immunoSEQ multiplex PCR; the TCRdb copy retains only in-frame clones and omits some. The repertoire holds 80,000 or so clones, with around nine tenths as singletons. Germline values: CDR1 LNHDA, CDR2 SQIVND (reference sequence). V shed 10 bases and J shed 12 bases, with 22 bases lying between them. The CDR3 runs 13 residues. Enrollment shut out patients with autoimmune disease history or systemic immunosuppression. Findings and caveats of the study: Clonal expansion was among the lowest in partial responders at 0.1-3.0 mg/kg, especially CD8+. In general, CD8+ T cells held more expanded clones than CD4+ did, on average.

Worth noting for this clone: Its cognate antigen is unknown.

The sequencing here drew on CD4+ or CD8+ T cells sorted from blood, taken in a trial of the OX40 agonist ivuxolimab. The TCR comes from an adult with an advanced solid tumor such as melanoma, head and neck, liver or kidney cancer. This sequence joins TRBV19 and TRBJ2-1, with a possible D match to TRBD2 (6 bases). The chain's CDR3 is CATTSGAGMGQFF. For the CDR3, the DNA is TGTGCCACGACAAGTGGTGCGGGGATGGGGCAGTTCTTC.